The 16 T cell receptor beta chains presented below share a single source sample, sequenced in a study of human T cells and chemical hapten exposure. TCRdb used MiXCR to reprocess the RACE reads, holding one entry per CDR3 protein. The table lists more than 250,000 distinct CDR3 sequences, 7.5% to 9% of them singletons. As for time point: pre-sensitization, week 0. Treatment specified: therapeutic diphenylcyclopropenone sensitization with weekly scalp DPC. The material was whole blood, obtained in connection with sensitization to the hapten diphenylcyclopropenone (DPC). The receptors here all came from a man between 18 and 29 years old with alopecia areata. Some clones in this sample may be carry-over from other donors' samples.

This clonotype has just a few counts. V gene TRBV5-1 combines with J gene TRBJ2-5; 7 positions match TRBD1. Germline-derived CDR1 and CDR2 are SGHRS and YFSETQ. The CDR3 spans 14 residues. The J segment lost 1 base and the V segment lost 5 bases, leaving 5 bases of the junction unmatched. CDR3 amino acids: CASRRQGSQETQYF. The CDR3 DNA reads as TGCGCCAGCAGGCGACAGGGCTCCCAAGAGACCCAGTACTTC.

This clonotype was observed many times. CDR3 in DNA: TGTGCCAGCTCACCACCATTCTCACCCCTCCACTTT. Translation gives CASSPPFSPLHF. The chain employs TRBV18 and TRBJ1-6, with D uncertain. Germline V CDR1 and CDR2: KGHSH, LQKENI. Trimming removed 0 bases at V and 10 bases at J, with 4 bases between. This CDR3 region has 12 residues.

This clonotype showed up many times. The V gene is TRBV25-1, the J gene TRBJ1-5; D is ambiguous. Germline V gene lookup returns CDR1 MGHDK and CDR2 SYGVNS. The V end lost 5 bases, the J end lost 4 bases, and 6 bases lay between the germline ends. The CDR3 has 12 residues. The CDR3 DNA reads TGTGCCAGCAGTCGGGAGAATCAGCCCCAGCATTTT. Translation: CASSRENQPQHF.

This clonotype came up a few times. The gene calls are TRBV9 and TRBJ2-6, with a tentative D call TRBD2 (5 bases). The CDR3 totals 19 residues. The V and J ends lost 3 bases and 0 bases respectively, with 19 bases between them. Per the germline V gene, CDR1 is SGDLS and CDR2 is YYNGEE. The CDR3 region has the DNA TGTGCCAGCAGCGGAAGGATCTCGGGGATCGCCTCTGGGGCCAACGTCCTGACTTTC. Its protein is CASSGRISGIASGANVLTF.

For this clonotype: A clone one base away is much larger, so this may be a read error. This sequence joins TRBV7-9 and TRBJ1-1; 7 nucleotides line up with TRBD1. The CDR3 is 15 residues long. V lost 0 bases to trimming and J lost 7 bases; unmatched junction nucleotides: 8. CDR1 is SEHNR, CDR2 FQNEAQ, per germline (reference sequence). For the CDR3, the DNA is TGTGCCAGCAGCTTAGCACAGACAGGGCCATTTGAAGCTTTCTTT. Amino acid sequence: CASSLAQTGPFEAFF.

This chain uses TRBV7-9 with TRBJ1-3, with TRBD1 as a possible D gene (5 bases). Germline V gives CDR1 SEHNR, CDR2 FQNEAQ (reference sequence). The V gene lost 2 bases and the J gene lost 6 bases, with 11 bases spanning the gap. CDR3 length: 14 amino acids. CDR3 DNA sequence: TGTGCCAGCAGCTTACCAGGGTTCGAAAACACCATATATTTT. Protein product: CASSLPGFENTIYF.

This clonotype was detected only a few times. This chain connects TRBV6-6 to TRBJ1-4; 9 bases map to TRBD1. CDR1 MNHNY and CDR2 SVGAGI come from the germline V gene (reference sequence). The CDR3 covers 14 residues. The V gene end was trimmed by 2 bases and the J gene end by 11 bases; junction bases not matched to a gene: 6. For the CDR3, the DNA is TGTGCCAGCAGTTACGGGGACAGGGAGTTGAAACTGTTTTTT. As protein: CASSYGDRELKLFF.

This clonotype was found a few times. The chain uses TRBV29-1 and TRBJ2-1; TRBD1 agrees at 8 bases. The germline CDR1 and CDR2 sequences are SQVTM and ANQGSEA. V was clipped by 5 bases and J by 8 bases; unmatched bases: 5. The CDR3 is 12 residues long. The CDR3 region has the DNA TGCAGCGTTTCGCAGGGGGCCGATGAGCAGTTCTTC. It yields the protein CSVSQGADEQFF.

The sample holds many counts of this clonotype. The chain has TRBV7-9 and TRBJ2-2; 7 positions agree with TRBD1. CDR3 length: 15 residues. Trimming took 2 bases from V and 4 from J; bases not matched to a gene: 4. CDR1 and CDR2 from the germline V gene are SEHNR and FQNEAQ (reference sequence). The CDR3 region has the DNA TGTGCCAGCAGCTTAAAGGGGGCGAGCACCGGGGAGCTGTTTTTT. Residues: CASSLKGASTGELFF.

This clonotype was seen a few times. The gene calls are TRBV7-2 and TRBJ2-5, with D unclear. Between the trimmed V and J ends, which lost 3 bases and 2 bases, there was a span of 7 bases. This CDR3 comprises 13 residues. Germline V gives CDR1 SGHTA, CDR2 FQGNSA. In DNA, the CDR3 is TGTGCCAGCAGCTTGAGTAAACAAGAGACCCAGTACTTC. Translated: CASSLSKQETQYF.

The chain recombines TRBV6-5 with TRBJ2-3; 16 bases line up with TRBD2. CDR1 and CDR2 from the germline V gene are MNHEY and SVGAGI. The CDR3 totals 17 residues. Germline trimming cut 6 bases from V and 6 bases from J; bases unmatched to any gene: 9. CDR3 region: CASSAGTSGGAWDTQYF. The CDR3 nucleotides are TGTGCCAGCAGCGCCGGGACTAGCGGGGGGGCGTGGGATACGCAGTATTTT.

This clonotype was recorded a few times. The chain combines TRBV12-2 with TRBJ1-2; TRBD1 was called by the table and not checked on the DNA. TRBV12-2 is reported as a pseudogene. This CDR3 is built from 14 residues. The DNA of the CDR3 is TGTGCAAGTCGCTTAGCGCAGGGGAACTATGGCTACACCTTC. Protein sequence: CASRLAQGNYGYTF.

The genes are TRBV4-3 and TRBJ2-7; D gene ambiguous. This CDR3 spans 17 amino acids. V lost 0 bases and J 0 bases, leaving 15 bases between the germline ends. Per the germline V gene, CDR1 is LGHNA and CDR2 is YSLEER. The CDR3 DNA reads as TGCGCCAGCAGCCAAGATAGAGAGTTACCGAGCTCCTACGAGCAGTACTTC. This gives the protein CASSQDRELPSSYEQYF.

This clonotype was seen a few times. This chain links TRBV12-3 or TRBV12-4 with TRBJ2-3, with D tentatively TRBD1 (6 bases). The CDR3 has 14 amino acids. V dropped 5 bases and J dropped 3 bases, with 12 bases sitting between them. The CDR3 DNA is TGTGCCAGCAGTGCCCGACAGGCAACAGATACGCAGTATTTT. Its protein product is CASSARQATDTQYF.

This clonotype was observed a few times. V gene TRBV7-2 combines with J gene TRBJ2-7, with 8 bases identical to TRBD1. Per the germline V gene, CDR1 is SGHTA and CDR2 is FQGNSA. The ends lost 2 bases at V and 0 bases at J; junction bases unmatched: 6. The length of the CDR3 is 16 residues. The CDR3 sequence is CASSLRDRTPSYEQYF. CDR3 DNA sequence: TGTGCCAGCAGCTTACGGGACAGGACGCCCTCCTACGAGCAGTACTTC.

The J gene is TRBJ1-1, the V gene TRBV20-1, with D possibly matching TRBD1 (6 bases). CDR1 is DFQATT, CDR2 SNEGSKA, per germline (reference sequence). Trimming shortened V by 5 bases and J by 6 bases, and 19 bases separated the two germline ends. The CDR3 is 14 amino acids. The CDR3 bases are TGCAGTGCTGGGCCCCGCCAGGGGCTATCTGAAGCTTTCTTT. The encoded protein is CSAGPRQGLSEAFF.